This T cell receptor beta chain was identified in a study of blood T cells in healthy people across ages. Combining a sample-barcoded 5' primer with a J-beta primer mix, a second PCR ran for roughly 7 to 11 cycles. All samples gave at least 2.5 million CDR3-containing paired-end reads. TCRdb reprocessed the 5' RACE reads with MiXCR, giving one entry per CDR3 protein. Counted here are 1 million to 1.2 million distinct CDR3 sequences, about two fifths occurring once; the ten biggest clones make up roughly 13%. The CDR3 loop spans 17 amino acids. V was clipped by 1 base and J by 0 bases, with 15 bases between them. Per germline, CDR1 LGHNA and CDR2 YNFKEQ.

Sequencing used blood. The receptor was derived from a man in his late teens or twenties in good health. The chain joins TRBV4-2 to TRBJ1-1; D possibly corresponds to TRBD1 (6 bases). This CDR3 reads CASSQGLGGGMNTEAFF. CDR3 DNA: TGTGCCAGCAGCCAAGGACTAGGGGGGGGGATGAACACTGAAGCTTTCTTT.